One and the same sample provided the 8 T cell receptor beta chains below, sequenced in a study of T-cell reconstitution after alpha-beta-depleted transplantation in children. Preparation of the TCRbeta library was carried out with unique molecular identifiers. From the PCR reads, TCRdb called clonotypes with MiXCR, one entry per CDR3 protein. The repertoire holds a few hundred thousand distinct CDR3 sequences, with 6.5% to 9% as singletons. Their specific antigens are unknown. Study-level points and caveats: At one year after transplant, newly produced T cells mostly accounted for T-cell counts and diversity.

The sequencing used peripheral blood, collected 360 days after TCRalphabeta/CD19-depleted stem cell transplant. These receptor sequences come from a female patient aged 2-9 years who had a stem cell transplant for Fanconi anemia, so the T cells may come from the graft donor.

At least ten counts were recorded for this clonotype. J is TRBJ1-2 and V is TRBV6-5, with D perhaps matching TRBD1 (5 bases). Germline V CDR1 and CDR2: MNHEY, SVGAGI. CDR3 size: 15 residues. V was shortened by 4 bases and J by 5 bases, with 17 bases between the two germline ends. This CDR3 reads CASSLTLRVGYGYTF. For the CDR3, the DNA is TGTGCCAGCAGTTTAACCCTCAGGGTCGGGTATGGCTACACCTTC.

This clonotype was observed at least ten times. This chain uses TRBV24-1 with TRBJ2-7, with TRBD1 matching 8 bases. CDR3 length: 16 residues. Per germline, CDR1 KGHDR and CDR2 SFDVKD. J was trimmed by 2 bases and V by 1 base; bases with no gene match: 6. This CDR3 is CATSDFRTGTTYEQYF. The CDR3 DNA is TGTGCCACCAGTGATTTTCGGACAGGGACAACCTACGAGCAGTACTTC.

This clonotype was picked up many times. The chain employs TRBV7-3 and TRBJ1-1; D is perhaps TRBD1 (5 bases). Germline V gene sequence: CDR1 SGHTA, CDR2 FQGTGA. Trimming took 0 bases from V and 4 from J, leaving 12 bases between them. CDR3 size: 15 residues. Here the CDR3 DNA reads TGTGCCAGCAGCTTAACGGCGTCCGGGGGCACTGAAGCTTTCTTT. Amino acids: CASSLTASGGTEAFF.

This clonotype was detected ten times or more. The chain has TRBV27 and TRBJ2-4, with D perhaps TRBD1 or TRBD2 (5 bases each). CDR1 and CDR2 from the germline V gene are MNHEY and SMNVEV (reference sequence). The CDR3 consists of 15 residues. The ends were cut back, 2 bases at V and 5 bases at J, with 13 bases in the middle. CDR3 region: CASSLSWGSQNIQYF. In nucleotides, the CDR3 is TGTGCCAGCAGTTTAAGTTGGGGGTCCCAAAACATTCAGTACTTC.

This clonotype was seen ten or more times. The J gene is TRBJ2-7, the V gene TRBV15, with D perhaps matching TRBD1 (6 bases). The CDR3 sequence is 16 residues long. Germline CDR1 LNHNV, CDR2 YYDKDF (reference sequence). Trimming shortened V by 3 bases and J by 0 bases, and 15 bases separated the two germline ends. The CDR3 sequence is CATSRRTGWPSYEQYF. DNA for the CDR3: TGTGCCACCAGCAGGAGAACAGGGTGGCCCTCCTACGAGCAGTACTTC.

This clonotype was counted many times. Here the CDR3 DNA reads TGTGCCAGCAGCGTAGGGACAGAGGCCTTCTACGAGCAGTACTTC. Its protein is CASSVGTEAFYEQYF. The chain is built from TRBV9 and TRBJ2-7; possibly TRBD1 for D (6 bases). Germline assignment: CDR1 SGDLS and CDR2 YYNGEE. V lost 0 bases to trimming and J lost 3 bases, with 13 bases between them. The CDR3 sequence is 15 residues long.

In this sample, this clonotype turned up many times. The V call is TRBV21-1, the J call TRBJ1-5. TRBV21-1 constitutes a pseudogene. The CDR3 runs 16 residues. CDR3 residues: CASSKGGGWSNQPQHF. The CDR3 nucleotides read TGTGCCAGCAGCAAAGGGGGAGGATGGAGCAATCAGCCCCAGCATTTT.

This clonotype occurred a few times. The chain joins TRBV27 to TRBJ1-2, with 11 bases matching TRBD1. With V trimmed by 3 bases and J by 8 bases, 8 bases remained unmatched. The CDR3 spans 15 residues. Germline V gene lookup returns CDR1 MNHEY and CDR2 SMNVEV (reference sequence). CDR3 bases: TGTGCCAGCAGTTTGGCCGGGACAGGGGGTTTAGGCTACACCTTC. The encoded protein is CASSLAGTGGLGYTF.